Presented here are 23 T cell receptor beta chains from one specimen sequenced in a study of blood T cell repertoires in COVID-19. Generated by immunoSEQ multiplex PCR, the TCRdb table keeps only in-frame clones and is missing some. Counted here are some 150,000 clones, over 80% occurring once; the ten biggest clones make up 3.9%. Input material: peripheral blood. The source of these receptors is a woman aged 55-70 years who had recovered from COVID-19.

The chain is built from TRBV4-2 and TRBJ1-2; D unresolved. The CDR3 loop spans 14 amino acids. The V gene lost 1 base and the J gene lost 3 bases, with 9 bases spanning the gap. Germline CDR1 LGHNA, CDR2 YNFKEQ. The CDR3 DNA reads TGTGCCAGCAGCCAAGGGCGGGATGACTATGGCTACACCTTC. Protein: CASSQGRDDYGYTF.

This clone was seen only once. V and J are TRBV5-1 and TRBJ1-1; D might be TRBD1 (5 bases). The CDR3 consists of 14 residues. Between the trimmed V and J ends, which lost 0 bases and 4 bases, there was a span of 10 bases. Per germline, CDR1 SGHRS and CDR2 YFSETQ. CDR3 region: CASSLGGRATEAFF. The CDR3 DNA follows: TGCGCCAGCAGCTTGGGAGGCAGGGCCACTGAAGCTTTCTTT. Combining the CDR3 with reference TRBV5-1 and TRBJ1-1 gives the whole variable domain KAGVTQTPRYLIKTRGQQVTLSCSPISGHRSVSWYQQTPGQGLQFLFEYFSETQRNKGNFPGRFSGRQFSNSRSEMNVSTLELGDSALYLCASSLGGRATEAFFGQGTRLTVV.

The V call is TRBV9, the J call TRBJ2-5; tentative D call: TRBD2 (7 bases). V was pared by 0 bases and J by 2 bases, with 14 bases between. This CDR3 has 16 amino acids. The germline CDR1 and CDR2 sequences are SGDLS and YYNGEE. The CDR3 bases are TGTGCCAGCAGCGTAGAAAGGGGGGGCGAACAAGAGACCCAGTACTTC. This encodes CASSVERGGEQETQYF.

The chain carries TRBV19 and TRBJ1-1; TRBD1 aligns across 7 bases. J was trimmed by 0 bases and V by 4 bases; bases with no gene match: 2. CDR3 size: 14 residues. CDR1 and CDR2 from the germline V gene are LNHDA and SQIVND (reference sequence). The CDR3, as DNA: TGTGCCAGTAGTAGACAGGGCATGAACACTGAAGCTTTCTTT. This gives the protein CASSRQGMNTEAFF.

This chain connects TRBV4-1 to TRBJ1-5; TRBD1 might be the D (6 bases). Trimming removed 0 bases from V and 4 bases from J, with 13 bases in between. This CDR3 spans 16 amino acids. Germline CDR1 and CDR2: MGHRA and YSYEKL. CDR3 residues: CASSQDTGFENQPQHF. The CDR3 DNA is TGCGCCAGCAGCCAAGATACAGGGTTCGAGAATCAGCCCCAGCATTTT.

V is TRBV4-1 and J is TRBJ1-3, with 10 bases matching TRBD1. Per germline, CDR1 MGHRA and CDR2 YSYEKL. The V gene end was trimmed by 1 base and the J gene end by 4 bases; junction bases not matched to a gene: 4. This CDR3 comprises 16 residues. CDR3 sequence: CASSQGQGARGNTIYF. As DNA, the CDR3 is TGCGCCAGCAGCCAAGGACAGGGGGCAAGAGGAAACACCATATATTTT.

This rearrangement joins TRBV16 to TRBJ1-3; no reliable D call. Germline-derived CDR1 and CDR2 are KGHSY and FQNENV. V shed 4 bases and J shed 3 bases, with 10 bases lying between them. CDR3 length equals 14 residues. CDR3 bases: TGTGCCAGCAGCCGTGAGATTCGTGGAAACACCATATATTTT. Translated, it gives CASSREIRGNTIYF. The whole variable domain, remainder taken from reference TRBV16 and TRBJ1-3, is GEEVAQTPKHLVRGEGQKAKLYCAPIKGHSYVFWYQQVLKNEFKFLISFQNENVFDETGMPKERFSAKCLPNSPCSLEIQATKLEDSAVYFCASSREIRGNTIYFGEGSWLTVV.

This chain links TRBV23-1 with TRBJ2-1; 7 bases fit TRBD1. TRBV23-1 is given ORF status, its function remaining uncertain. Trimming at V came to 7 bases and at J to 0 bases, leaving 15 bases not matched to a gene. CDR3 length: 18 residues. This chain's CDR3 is CASNPRDSLPLSYNEQFF. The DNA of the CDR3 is TGCGCCAGCAACCCAAGGGACAGTCTGCCCCTCTCCTACAATGAGCAGTTCTTC.

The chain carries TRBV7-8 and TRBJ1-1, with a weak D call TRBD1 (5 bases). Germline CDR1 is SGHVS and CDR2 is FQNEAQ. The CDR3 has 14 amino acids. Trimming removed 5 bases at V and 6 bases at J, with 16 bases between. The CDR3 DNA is TGTGCCAGCAGCCCTAAGGGGAGGGGCCCTGAAGCTTTCTTT. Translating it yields CASSPKGRGPEAFF.

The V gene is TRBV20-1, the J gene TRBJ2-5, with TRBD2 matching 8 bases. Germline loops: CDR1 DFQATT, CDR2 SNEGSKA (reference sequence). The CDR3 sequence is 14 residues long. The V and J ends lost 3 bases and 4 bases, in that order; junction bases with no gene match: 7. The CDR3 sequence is CSASTSGGLETQYF. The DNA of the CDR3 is TGCAGTGCTAGTACTTCGGGGGGGCTAGAGACCCAGTACTTC.

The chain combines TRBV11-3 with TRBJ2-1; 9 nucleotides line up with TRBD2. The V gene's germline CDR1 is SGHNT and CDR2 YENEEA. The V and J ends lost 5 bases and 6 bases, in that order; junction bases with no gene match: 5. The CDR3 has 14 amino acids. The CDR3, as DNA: TGTGCCAGCAGCCCACGGACTAGCGCCAATGAGCAGTTCTTC. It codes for CASSPRTSANEQFF.

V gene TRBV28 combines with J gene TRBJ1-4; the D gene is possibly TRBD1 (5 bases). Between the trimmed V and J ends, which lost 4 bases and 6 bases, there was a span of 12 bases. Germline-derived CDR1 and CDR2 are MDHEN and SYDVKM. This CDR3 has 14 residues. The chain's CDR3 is CASSSGGLDEKLFF. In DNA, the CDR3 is TGTGCCAGCAGTTCCGGGGGACTAGATGAAAAACTGTTTTTT.

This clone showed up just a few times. The CDR3 DNA reads as TGCGCCAGCAGCGGGGGCCAGGACGGGTCAACCTTC. Translating gives CASSGGQDGSTF. V gene TRBV5-1 combines with J gene TRBJ1-2; D possibly corresponds to TRBD1 (6 bases). Germline-derived CDR1 and CDR2 are SGHRS and YFSETQ. The CDR3 runs 12 residues. Trimming pared 4 bases from V and 14 bases from J, leaving 18 bases between.

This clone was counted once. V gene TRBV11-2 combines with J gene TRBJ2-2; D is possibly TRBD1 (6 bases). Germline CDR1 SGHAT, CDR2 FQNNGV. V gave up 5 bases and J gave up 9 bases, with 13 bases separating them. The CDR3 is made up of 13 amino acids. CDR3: CASSQLQGRELFF. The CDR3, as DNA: TGTGCCAGCAGCCAGCTACAGGGCCGGGAGCTGTTTTTT.

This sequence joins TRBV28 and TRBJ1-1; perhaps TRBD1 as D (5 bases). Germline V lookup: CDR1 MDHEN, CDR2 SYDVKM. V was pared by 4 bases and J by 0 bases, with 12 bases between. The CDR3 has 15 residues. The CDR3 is CASSSGGVMNTEAFF. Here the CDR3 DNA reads TGTGCCAGCAGTTCGGGGGGGGTCATGAACACTGAAGCTTTCTTT.

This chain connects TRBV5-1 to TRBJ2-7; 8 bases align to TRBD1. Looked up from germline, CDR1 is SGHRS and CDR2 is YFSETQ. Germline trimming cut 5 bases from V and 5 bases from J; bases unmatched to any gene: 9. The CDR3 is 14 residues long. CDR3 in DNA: TGCGCCAGCAGTGGACAGGGCCAGGTGGACGAGCAGTACTTC. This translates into CASSGQGQVDEQYF.

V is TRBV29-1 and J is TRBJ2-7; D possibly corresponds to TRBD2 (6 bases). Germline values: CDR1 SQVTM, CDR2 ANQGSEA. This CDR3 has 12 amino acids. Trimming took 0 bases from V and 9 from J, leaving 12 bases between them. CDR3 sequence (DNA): TGCAGCGTTGAAGATGCCGGGGGTGGGCAGTACTTC. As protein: CSVEDAGGGQYF.

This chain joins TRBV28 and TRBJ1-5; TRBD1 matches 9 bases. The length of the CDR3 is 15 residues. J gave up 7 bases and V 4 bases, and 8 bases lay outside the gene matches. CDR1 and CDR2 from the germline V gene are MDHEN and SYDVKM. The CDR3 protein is CASSWGQGGLQPQHF. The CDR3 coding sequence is TGTGCCAGCAGTTGGGGACAGGGTGGGTTGCAGCCCCAGCATTTT. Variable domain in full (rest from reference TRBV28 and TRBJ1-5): DVKVTQSSRYLVKRTGEKVFLECVQDMDHENMFWYRQDPGLGLRLIYFSYDVKMKEKGDIPEGYSVSREKKERFSLILESASTNQTSMYLCASSWGQGGLQPQHFGDGTRLSIL.

For the CDR3, the DNA is TGTGCCAGCAGCTTAGCCGGAGGTGTTTACAATGAGCAGTTCTTC. Its protein product is CASSLAGGVYNEQFF. The chain employs TRBV7-9 and TRBJ2-1; D might be TRBD2 (5 bases). This CDR3 has 15 residues. Germline loops: CDR1 SEHNR, CDR2 FQNEAQ (reference sequence). V lost 0 bases and J 4 bases, leaving 10 bases between the germline ends.

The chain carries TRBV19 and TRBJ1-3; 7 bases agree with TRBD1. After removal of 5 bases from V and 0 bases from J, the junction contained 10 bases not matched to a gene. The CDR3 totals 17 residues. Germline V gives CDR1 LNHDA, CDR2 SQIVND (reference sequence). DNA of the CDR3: TGTGCCAGTAGTGAATCAGGGGGAATGCACTCTGGAAACACCATATATTTT. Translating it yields CASSESGGMHSGNTIYF.

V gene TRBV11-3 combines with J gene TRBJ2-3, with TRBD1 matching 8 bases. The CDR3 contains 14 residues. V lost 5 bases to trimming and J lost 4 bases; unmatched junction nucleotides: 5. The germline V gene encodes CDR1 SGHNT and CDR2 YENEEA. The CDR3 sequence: CASSHGQGADTQYF. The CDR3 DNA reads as TGTGCCAGCAGCCACGGACAGGGTGCAGATACGCAGTATTTT.

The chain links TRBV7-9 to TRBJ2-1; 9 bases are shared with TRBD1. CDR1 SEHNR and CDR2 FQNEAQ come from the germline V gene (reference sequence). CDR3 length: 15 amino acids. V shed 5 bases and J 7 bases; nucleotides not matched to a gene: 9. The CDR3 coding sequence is TGTGCCAGCAGCGCAGGTTGGGACAGGGAGAATGAGCAGTTCTTC. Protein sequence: CASSAGWDRENEQFF.

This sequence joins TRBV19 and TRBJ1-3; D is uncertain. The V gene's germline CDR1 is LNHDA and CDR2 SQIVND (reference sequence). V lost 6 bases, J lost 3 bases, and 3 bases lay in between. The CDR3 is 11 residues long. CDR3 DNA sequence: TGTGCCAGTAGCCATGGAAACACCATATATTTT. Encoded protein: CASSHGNTIYF.